This TCR beta chain was retrieved from a study of cytomegalovirus exposure and HLA in healthy donors. The wider study: Researchers previously reported finding roughly 120 million unique TCR beta sequences from approximately 190 million T cells.

J was trimmed by 5 bases and V by 6 bases; bases with no gene match: 9. In germline, CDR1 is KGHSH, CDR2 LQKENI. The CDR3 is made up of 14 amino acids. This clone was seen more than once but under ten times. With 60 Vbeta and 13 Jbeta primers, the PCR was carried out. Clones were read by immunoSEQ multiplex PCR, and TCRdb kept only the in-frame ones, dropping some. The sample yields about 100,000 clones, about 75% seen once. The TCR sequence derives from a man aged 45 to 65 in good health and CMV-seronegative. Source material: PBMCs. The genes are TRBV18 and TRBJ2-7, with 8 bases identical to TRBD1. CDR3 nucleotides: TGTGCCAGCTCGAAAGGACAGGGCCGTAACGAGCAGTACTTC. As protein: CASSKGQGRNEQYF.